This T cell receptor (beta chain) was sequenced for a study of control samples from healthy donors and cancer patients. V dropped 4 bases and J dropped 11 bases, with 13 bases sitting between them. CDR3 length equals 12 residues. The assay was immunoSEQ multiplex PCR, and TCRdb's table has in-frame clones only and misses some. The data contain tens of thousands of clones, roughly 80% of them seen just once; the ten biggest clones take up under 30%. This clone showed up just a few times. The TCR originated in a man aged 55 to 70 with head and neck cancer. Sequencing was performed on PBMCs. The V call is TRBV12-3 or TRBV12-4, the J call TRBJ2-3; a weak D match, TRBD2 (6 bases). The CDR3 here is CASSSGGVVQYF. CDR3 bases: TGTGCCAGCAGTTCGGGCGGGGTAGTGCAGTATTTT.